A selection of T cell receptor beta chains follows, all from one sample in a study of T-cell memory formation after mild COVID-19. TCRdb re-called the 5' RACE reads with MiXCR, one entry per CDR3 protein. The table lists around 180,000 distinct CDR3 sequences, around 15% of them singletons, with approximately 2.2% in the top ten. The sample was PBMCs or a T cell subset sorted from them (not recorded which). These receptors were collected from an adult woman who had mild COVID-19 (a few samples of this study predate the infection). Cell type and time point are not known. Both conserved end residues are part of each CDR3. D genes are given only for firm matches. The listing skips clone size in some rows; elsewhere it reads once, few, many or a size class.

v_call	d_call	cdr3_length	clone_size	j_call	cdr3_nt	cdr3_aa
TRBV5-1	-	19	-	TRBJ2-6	TGCGCCAGCAGCCGAACGGTGCAGGGGAGCCCCTCTGGGGCCAACGTCCTGACTTTC	CASSRTVQGSPSGANVLTF
TRBV24-1	-	14	few	TRBJ2-7	TGTGCCACCAGTGATTTGGACAGGAGCTACGAGCAGTACTTC	CATSDLDRSYEQYF
TRBV5-1	TRBD1	15	few	TRBJ1-2	TGCGCCAGCAGCCCGGGACAGGGCGTTAACTATGGCTACACCTTC	CASSPGQGVNYGYTF
TRBV12-3/TRBV12-4	-	14	-	TRBJ1-2	TGTGCCAGCAGTATAGGGACTCCCCTTTTGGGCTACACCTTC	CASSIGTPLLGYTF
TRBV10-3	-	14	many	TRBJ2-5	TGTGCCATCAGTGAGTCTGGAATAGGAGAGACCCAGTACTTC	CAISESGIGETQYF
TRBV29-1	-	12	-	TRBJ1-1	TGCAGCGTAGTTACAGGGTTCAGGGTAGCTTTCTTT	CSVVTGFRVAFF
TRBV5-1	TRBD2	15	few	TRBJ2-1	TGCGCCAGCAGACCACTAGCGGGGGACCTCGATGAGCAGTTCTTC	CASRPLAGDLDEQFF
TRBV7-8	-	15	-	TRBJ1-5	TGTGCCAGCAGCTTAGATCCAGGGGTTAATCAGCCCCAGCATTTT	CASSLDPGVNQPQHF
TRBV5-1	-	15	few	TRBJ1-5	TGCGCCAGCAGCTTAGCCCCCTCGGGGGATCAGCCCCAGCATTTT	CASSLAPSGDQPQHF
TRBV28	TRBD1	13	few	TRBJ2-7	TGTAGATCCGGCGGACAGGGCCAATACGAGCAGTACTTC	CRSGGQGQYEQYF
TRBV20-1	-	13	once	TRBJ1-1	TGCAGTGCTAGAGGGACAGAGAACACTGAAGCTTTCTTT	CSARGTENTEAFF
TRBV6-6	-	18	-	TRBJ1-5	TGTGCCAGCAGCGCGGGGTCCCAGGGGAGGACGGGCAATCAGCCCCAGCATTTT	CASSAGSQGRTGNQPQHF